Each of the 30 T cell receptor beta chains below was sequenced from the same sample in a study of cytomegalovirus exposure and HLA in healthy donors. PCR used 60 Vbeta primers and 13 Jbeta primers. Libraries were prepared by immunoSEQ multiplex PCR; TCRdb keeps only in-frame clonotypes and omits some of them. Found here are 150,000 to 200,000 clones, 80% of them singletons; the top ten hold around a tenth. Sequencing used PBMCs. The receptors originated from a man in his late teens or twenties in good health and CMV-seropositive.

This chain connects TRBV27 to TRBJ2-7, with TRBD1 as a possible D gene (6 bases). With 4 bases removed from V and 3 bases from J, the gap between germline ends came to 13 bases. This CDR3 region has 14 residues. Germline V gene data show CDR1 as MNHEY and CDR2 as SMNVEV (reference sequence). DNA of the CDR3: TGTGCCAGCAGTTCTTTGACAGGTTTCTACGAGCAGTACTTC. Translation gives CASSSLTGFYEQYF.

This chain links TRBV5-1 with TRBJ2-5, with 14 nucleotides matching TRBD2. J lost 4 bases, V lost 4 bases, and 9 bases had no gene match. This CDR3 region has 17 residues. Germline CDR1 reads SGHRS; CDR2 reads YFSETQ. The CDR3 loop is CASSLTSGGAVGETQYF. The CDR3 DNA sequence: TGCGCCAGCAGCCTGACTAGCGGGGGGGCGGTGGGAGAGACCCAGTACTTC.

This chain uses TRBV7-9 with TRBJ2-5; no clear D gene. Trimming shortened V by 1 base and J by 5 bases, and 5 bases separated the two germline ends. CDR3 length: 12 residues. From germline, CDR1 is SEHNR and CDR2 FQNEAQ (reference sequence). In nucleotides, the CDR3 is TGTGCCAGCAGCTTAGGCGCGGAGACCCAGTACTTC. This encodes CASSLGAETQYF.

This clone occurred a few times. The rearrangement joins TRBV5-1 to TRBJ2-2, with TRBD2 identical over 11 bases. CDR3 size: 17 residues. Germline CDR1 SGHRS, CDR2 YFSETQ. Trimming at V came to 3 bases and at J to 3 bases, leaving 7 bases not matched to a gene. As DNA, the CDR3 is TGCGCCAGCAGCTGGGGTATAGCGGGAGGGGACACCGGGGAGCTGTTTTTT. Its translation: CASSWGIAGGDTGELFF. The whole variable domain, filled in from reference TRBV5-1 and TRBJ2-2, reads KAGVTQTPRYLIKTRGQQVTLSCSPISGHRSVSWYQQTPGQGLQFLFEYFSETQRNKGNFPGRFSGRQFSNSRSEMNVSTLELGDSALYLCASSWGIAGGDTGELFFGEGSRLTVL.

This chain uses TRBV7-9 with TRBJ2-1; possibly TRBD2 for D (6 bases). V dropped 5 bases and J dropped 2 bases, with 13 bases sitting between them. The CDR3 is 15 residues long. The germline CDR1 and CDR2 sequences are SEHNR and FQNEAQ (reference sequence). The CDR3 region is CASSAATRAYNEQFF. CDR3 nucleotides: TGTGCCAGCAGCGCCGCGACTAGAGCCTACAATGAGCAGTTCTTC.

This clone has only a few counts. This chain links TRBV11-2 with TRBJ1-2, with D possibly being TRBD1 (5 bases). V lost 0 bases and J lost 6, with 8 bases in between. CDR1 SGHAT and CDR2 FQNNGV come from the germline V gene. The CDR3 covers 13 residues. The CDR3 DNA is TGTGCCAGCAGCTTAGATAGGGGAAATGGCTACACCTTC. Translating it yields CASSLDRGNGYTF.

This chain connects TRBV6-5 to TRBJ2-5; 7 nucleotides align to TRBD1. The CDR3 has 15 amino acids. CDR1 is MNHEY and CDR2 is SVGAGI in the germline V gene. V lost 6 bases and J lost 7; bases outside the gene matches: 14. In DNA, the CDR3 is TGTGCCAGCAGACTCCGACGACAGGGTAGAGGGACCCAGTACTTC. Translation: CASRLRRQGRGTQYF.

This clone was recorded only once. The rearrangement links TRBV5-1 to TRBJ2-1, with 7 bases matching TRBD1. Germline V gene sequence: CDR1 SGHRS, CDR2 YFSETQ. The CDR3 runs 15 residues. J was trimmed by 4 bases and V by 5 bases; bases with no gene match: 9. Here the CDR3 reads CASSSTGANYNEQFF. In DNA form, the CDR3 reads TGCGCCAGCAGTTCTACAGGGGCGAATTACAATGAGCAGTTCTTC.

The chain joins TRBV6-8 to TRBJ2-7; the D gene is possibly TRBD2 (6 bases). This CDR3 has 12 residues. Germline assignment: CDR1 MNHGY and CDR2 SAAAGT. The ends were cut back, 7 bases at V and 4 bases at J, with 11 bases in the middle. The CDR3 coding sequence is TGTGCCAGCAAAACACTAGCTTACGAGCAGTACTTC. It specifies CASKTLAYEQYF.

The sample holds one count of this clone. This CDR3 reads CASSPIQYQETQYF. The CDR3 DNA reads TGTGCCAGCAGCCCTATACAGTACCAAGAGACCCAGTACTTC. The gene calls are TRBV27 and TRBJ2-5; no reliable D call. Germline lookup yields CDR1 MNHEY and CDR2 SMNVEV (reference sequence). Trimming took 6 bases from V and 0 from J, leaving 11 bases between them. The CDR3 extends over 14 amino acids.

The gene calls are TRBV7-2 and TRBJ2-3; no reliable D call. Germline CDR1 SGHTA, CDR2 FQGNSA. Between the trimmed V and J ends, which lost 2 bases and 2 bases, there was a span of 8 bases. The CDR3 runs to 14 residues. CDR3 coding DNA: TGTGCCAGCAGCTTAATGGCCACCACAGATACGCAGTATTTT. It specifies CASSLMATTDTQYF.

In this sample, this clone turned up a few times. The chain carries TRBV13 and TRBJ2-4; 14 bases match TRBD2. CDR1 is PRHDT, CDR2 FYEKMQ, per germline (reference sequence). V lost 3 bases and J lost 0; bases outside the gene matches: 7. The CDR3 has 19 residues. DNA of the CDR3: TGTGCCAGCAGCTTTGAGGGACTAGCGGGGGTCCTAGCCAAAAACATTCAGTACTTC. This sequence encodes CASSFEGLAGVLAKNIQYF.

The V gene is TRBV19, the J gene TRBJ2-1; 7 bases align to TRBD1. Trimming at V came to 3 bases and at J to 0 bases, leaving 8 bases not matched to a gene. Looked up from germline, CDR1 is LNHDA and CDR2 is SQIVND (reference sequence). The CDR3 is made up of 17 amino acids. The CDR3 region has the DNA TGTGCCAGTAGTATTTTACTCAGGGGGATCTCCTACAATGAGCAGTTCTTC. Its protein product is CASSILLRGISYNEQFF.

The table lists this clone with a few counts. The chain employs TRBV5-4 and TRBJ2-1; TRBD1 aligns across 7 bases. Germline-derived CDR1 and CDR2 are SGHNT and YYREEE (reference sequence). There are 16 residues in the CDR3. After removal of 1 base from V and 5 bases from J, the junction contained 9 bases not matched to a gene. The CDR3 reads CASSLKTGIINNEQFF. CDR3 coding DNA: TGTGCCAGCAGCTTGAAGACAGGGATTATCAACAATGAGCAGTTCTTC.

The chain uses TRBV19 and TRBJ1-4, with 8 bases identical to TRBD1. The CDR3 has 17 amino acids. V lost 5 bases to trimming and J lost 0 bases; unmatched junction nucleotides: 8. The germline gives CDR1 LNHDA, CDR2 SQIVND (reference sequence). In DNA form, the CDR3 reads TGTGCCAGTAGTCACCGGGACAGGTCCCCAACTAATGAAAAACTGTTTTTT. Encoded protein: CASSHRDRSPTNEKLFF.

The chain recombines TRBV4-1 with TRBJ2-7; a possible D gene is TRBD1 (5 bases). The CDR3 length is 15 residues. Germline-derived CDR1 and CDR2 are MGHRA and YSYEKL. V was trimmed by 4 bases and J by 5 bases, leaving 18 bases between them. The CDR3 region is CASSPGRWGLDEQYF. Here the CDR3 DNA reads TGCGCCAGCAGCCCAGGTCGCTGGGGCTTGGACGAGCAGTACTTC.

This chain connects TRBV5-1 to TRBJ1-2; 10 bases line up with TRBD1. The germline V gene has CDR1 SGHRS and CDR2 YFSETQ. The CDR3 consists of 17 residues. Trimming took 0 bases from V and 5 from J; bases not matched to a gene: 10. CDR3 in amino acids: CASSLGLGQGDGYGYTF. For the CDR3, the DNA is TGCGCCAGCAGCTTGGGGCTTGGACAGGGGGATGGTTATGGCTACACCTTC. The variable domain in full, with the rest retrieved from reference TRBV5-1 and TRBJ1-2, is KAGVTQTPRYLIKTRGQQVTLSCSPISGHRSVSWYQQTPGQGLQFLFEYFSETQRNKGNFPGRFSGRQFSNSRSEMNVSTLELGDSALYLCASSLGLGQGDGYGYTFGSGTRLTVV.

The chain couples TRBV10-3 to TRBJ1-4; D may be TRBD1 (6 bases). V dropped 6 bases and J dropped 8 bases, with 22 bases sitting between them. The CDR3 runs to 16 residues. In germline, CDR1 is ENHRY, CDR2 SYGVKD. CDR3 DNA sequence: TGTGCCATCAGCCCGATTCCCGGGACAAAGAAAGAAAAACTGTTTTTT. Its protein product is CAISPIPGTKKEKLFF.

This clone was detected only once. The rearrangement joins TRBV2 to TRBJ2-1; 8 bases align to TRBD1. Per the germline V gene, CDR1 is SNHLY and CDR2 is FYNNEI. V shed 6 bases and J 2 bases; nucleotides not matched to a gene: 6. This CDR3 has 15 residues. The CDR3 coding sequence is TGTGCCAGCAGCGTCGACAGGGGCACCTACAATGAGCAGTTCTTC. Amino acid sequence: CASSVDRGTYNEQFF.

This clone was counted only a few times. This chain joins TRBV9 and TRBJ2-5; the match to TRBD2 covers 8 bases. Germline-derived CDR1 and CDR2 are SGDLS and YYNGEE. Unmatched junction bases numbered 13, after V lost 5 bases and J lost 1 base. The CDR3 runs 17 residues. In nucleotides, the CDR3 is TGTGCCAGCAGTGATCGAGGGGCGGGGGGCCCCCAAGAGACCCAGTACTTC. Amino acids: CASSDRGAGGPQETQYF.

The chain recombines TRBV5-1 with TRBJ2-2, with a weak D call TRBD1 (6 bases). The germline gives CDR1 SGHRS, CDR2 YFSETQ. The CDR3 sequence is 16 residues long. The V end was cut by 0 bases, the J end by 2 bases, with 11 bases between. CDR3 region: CASSLDRAVNTGELFF. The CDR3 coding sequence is TGCGCCAGCAGCTTGGACAGGGCCGTAAACACCGGGGAGCTGTTTTTT.

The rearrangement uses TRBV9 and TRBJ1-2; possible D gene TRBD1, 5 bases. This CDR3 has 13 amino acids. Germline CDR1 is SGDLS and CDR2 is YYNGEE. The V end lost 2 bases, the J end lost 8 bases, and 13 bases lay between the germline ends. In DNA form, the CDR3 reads TGTGCCAGCAGCGTCCGGGGGGGGGAAGGCTACACCTTC. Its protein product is CASSVRGGEGYTF. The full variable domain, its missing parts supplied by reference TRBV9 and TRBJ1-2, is DSGVTQTPKHLITATGQRVTLRCSPRSGDLSVYWYQQSLDQGLQFLIQYYNGEERAKGNILERFSAQQFPDLHSELNLSSLELGDSALYFCASSVRGGEGYTFGSGTRLTVV.

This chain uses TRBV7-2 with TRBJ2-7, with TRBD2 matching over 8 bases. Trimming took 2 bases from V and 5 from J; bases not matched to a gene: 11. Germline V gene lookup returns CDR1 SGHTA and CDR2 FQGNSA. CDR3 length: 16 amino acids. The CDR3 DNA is TGTGCCAGCAGCTTAATTAGGAGCGGGGGTGCCAACGAGCAGTACTTC. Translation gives CASSLIRSGGANEQYF.

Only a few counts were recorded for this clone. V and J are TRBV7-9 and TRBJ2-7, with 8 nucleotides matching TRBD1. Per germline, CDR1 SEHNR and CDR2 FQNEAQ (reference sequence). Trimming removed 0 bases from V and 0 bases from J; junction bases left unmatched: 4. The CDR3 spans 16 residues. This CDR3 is CASSLAIDRGSYEQYF. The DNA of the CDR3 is TGTGCCAGCAGCTTAGCCATCGACAGGGGCTCCTACGAGCAGTACTTC.

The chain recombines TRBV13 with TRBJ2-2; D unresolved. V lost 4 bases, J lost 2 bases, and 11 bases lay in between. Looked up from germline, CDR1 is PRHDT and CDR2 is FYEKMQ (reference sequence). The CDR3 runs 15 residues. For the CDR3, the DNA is TGTGCCAGCAGCTACAGTGGGCGCAACACCGGGGAGCTGTTTTTT. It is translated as CASSYSGRNTGELFF. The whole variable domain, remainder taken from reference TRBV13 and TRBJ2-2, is AAGVIQSPRHLIKEKRETATLKCYPIPRHDTVYWYQQGPGQDPQFLISFYEKMQSDKGSIPDRFSAQQFSDYHSELNMSSLELGDSALYFCASSYSGRNTGELFFGEGSRLTVL.

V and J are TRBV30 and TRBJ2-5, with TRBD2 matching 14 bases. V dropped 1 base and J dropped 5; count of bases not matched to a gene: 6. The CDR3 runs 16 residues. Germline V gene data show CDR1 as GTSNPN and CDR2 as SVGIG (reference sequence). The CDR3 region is CAWSEGLAGEVETQYF. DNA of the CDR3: TGTGCCTGGAGTGAGGGACTAGCGGGAGAGGTTGAGACCCAGTACTTC.

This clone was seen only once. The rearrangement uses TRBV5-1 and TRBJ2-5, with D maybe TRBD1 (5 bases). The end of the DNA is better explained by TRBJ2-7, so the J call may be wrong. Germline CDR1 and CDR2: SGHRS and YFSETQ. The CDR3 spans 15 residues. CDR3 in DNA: TGCGCCAGCAGCTTGGGTCAGGGAAATGCCTACGAGCAGTACTTC. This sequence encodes CASSLGQGNAYEQYF.

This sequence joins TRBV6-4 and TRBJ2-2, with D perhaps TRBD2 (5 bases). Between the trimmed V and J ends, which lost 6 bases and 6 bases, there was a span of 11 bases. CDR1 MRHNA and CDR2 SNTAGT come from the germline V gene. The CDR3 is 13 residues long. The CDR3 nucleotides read TGTGCCAGCAGAGAGGGTAGCGCCGGGGAGCTGTTTTTT. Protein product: CASREGSAGELFF.

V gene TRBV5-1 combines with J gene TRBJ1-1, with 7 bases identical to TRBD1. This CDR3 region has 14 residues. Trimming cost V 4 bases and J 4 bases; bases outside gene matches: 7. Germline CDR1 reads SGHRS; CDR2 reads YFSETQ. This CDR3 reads CASSPTTGPTEAFF. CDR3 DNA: TGCGCCAGCAGCCCGACGACAGGGCCCACTGAAGCTTTCTTT.

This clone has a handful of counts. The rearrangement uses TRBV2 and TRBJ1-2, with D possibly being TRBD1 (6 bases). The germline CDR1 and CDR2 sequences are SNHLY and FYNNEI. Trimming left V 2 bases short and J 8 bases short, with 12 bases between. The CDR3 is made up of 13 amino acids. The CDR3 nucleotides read TGTGCCAGCAGTGAAAACAGGGCCATCGGCTACACCTTC. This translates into CASSENRAIGYTF.